This TCR beta chain was captured in a study of a mutant IDH1 vaccine in newly diagnosed glioma. The CDR3 loop spans 14 amino acids. Germline V gene data show CDR1 as GTSNPN and CDR2 as SVGIG (reference sequence). Trimming removed 5 bases from V and 4 bases from J; junction bases left unmatched: 6. Clones were sequenced by immunoSEQ multiplex PCR, and TCRdb holds only the in-frame ones, with some missing. The sample contains fewer than 100,000 clones, approximately 90% of which appear only once. Indicated time point: baseline, week 1 (first vaccination visit). This sample's treatment: pre-vaccination baseline after standard-of-care therapy.

Specimen: PBMCs, collected from a glioma patient treated with radiotherapy, temozolomide or both. The chain links TRBV30 to TRBJ2-2, with 8 bases matching TRBD1. The receptor's source is a woman between 45 and 60 years old with glioma. The CDR3 DNA is TGTGCCTGGGACAGGGGAAGTAGCACCGGGGAGCTGTTTTTT. It translates to CAWDRGSSTGELFF.